The clone carrying this T cell receptor (beta chain) has a handful of counts. Antigen unknown. V was trimmed by 2 bases and J by 0 bases, leaving 11 bases between them. Germline V gives CDR1 LNHDA, CDR2 SQIVND (reference sequence). The CDR3 covers 15 residues. This sample is drawn from a study of molecular identifiers for immune sequencing clone quantification. Findings and caveats of the study: One cell's worth of spiked Jurkat TCR RNA was reportedly detectable among 1 million or so naive cells.

TCRdb used MiXCR to reprocess the PCR reads, holding one entry per CDR3 protein. The table shows about 640,000 distinct CDR3 sequences, with around 20% occurring only once. This chain links TRBV19 with TRBJ2-7; D may be TRBD2 (6 bases). The TCR comes from a human donor in good health. Some libraries in this study had Jurkat cell RNA spiked in. Specimen: naive CD8+ T cells from blood, with Jurkat cell RNA spiked in. Described subset: FACS-sorted CD8+CD4-CCR7+CD45RA+ naive T cells. The CDR3 sequence is CASSILSGFSYEQYF. The CDR3, as DNA: TGTGCCAGTAGTATACTGAGCGGGTTCTCCTACGAGCAGTACTTC.